This passage covers 15 T cell receptor beta chains from one sample sequenced in a study of breast tumors, draining lymph nodes, adjacent tissues. Samples came from axillary lymph nodes draining the breast cancer. TCRdb re-derived calls from the multiplex PCR reads in MiXCR, one entry per CDR3 protein. The sample holds 84,000 or so distinct CDR3 sequences, approximately 31% seen once. The sequenced material came from axillary lymph node tissue. All receptors come from a female donor with breast cancer. Some clones in this sample may be carry-over from other donors' samples.

In this sample, this clonotype turned up many times. The rearrangement uses TRBV9 and TRBJ2-2; 7 bases map to TRBD2. V lost 0 bases and J lost 6; bases outside the gene matches: 2. The CDR3 extends over 14 amino acids. CDR1 and CDR2 (germline): SGDLS, YYNGEE. The CDR3 loop reads CASSVGREPGELFF. The CDR3 nucleotides read TGTGCCAGCAGCGTAGGGCGGGAGCCCGGGGAGCTGTTTTTT.

This clonotype was counted many times. The CDR3 DNA reads TGTGCCAGCAGCTCTGGACTAGCCCAAGAGACCCAGTACTTC. This gives the protein CASSSGLAQETQYF. The chain joins TRBV5-4 to TRBJ2-5; TRBD2 matches 8 bases. CDR3 length: 14 amino acids. Germline V gives CDR1 SGHNT, CDR2 YYREEE (reference sequence). The V and J ends lost 3 bases and 1 base, in that order; junction bases with no gene match: 2. Combining the CDR3 with reference TRBV5-4 and TRBJ2-5 gives the whole variable domain ETGVTQSPTHLIKTRGQQVTLRCSSQSGHNTVSWYQQALGQGPQFIFQYYREEENGRGNFPPRFSGLQFPNYSSELNVNALELDDSALYLCASSSGLAQETQYFGPGTRLLVL.

J is TRBJ2-2 and V is TRBV20-1; 10 bases are a match to TRBD2. CDR3 length: 16 amino acids. The germline V gene encodes CDR1 DFQATT and CDR2 SNEGSKA (reference sequence). The junction had 11 bases not matched to a gene; V was cut back by 4 bases and J by 6 bases. The DNA for the CDR3 is TGCAGTGCTACGCCGAGCGGGAGGGCCCCCCCCGGGGAGCTGTTTTTT. Amino acids: CSATPSGRAPPGELFF.

This clonotype was observed a single time. This is likely a read error, given that the CDR3 carries no conserved phenylalanine or tryptophan at its end. The gene calls are TRBV7-2 and TRBJ2-5; the D gene could be TRBD1 or TRBD2 (5 bases each). Germline CDR1 and CDR2: SGHTA and FQGNSA. The CDR3 length is 14 residues. V gave up 5 bases and J gave up 0 bases, with 10 bases separating them. The DNA for the CDR3 is TGTGCCAGCAGCCGGGACGGATACCAAGAGACCCAGTACCCC. It specifies CASSRDGYQETQYP.

With regard to this clonotype: The junction differs from germline at one of its ends, possibly a read error. The chain is built from TRBV5-1 and TRBJ2-1; D uncertain. Germline values: CDR1 SGHRS, CDR2 YFSETQ. The length of the CDR3 is 13 residues. CDR3 nucleotides: TGCGCCAGCACCTTGTTTAGGTACAATGAGCAGTTCTTC. Its protein is CASTLFRYNEQFF.

In its sample, this clonotype was seen many times. This chain joins TRBV20-1 and TRBJ2-3, with TRBD2 matching over 12 bases. The CDR3 totals 15 residues. CDR1 is DFQATT and CDR2 is SNEGSKA in the germline V gene (reference sequence). V gave up 5 bases and J gave up 1 base; unmatched junction bases: 4. DNA of the CDR3: TGCAGTGCTCTAGCGGGAGGGCCTGGCACAGATACGCAGTATTTT. Translation gives CSALAGGPGTDTQYF.

This chain links TRBV10-2 with TRBJ1-5; tentatively, D is TRBD1 (6 bases). This CDR3 has 14 amino acids. In germline, CDR1 is WSHSY, CDR2 SAAADI. With 5 bases removed from V and 7 bases from J, the gap between germline ends came to 15 bases. The CDR3 spells CASSLGGGEQPQHF. The DNA of the CDR3 is TGCGCCAGCAGTTTGGGGGGCGGGGAGCAGCCCCAGCATTTT.

The V call is TRBV11-2, the J call TRBJ2-2, with 10 bases identical to TRBD2. V lost 5 bases, J lost 2 bases, and 11 bases stayed unmatched. CDR1 is SGHAT and CDR2 is FQNNGV in the germline V gene. This CDR3 spans 18 amino acids. Here the CDR3 DNA reads TGTGCCAGCAGCCCAGCGGGGGGGCCAGGGAGAAACACCGGGGAGCTGTTTTTT. The encoded protein is CASSPAGGPGRNTGELFF.

Regarding this clonotype: At one of its ends the junction is not consistent with the germline gene, which may arise from a read error. This sequence joins TRBV12-5 and TRBJ1-2, with D unresolved. This CDR3 has 12 amino acids. Germline-derived CDR1 and CDR2 are LGHNT and FRNRAP. The CDR3 loop reads CASGFEGSGLGF. The DNA of the CDR3 is TGTGCTAGTGGTTTCGAGGGATCTGGGTTGGGCTTC.

This clonotype was detected ten times or more. The chain has TRBV20-1 and TRBJ1-2, with 9 bases matching TRBD1. In germline, CDR1 is DFQATT, CDR2 SNEGSKA (reference sequence). V trimming: 3 bases; J trimming: 8 bases; junction bases outside the gene matches: 10. The CDR3 contains 14 residues. The CDR3 DNA reads TGCAGTGCTAGTCCAGGACAGGGGACTATGGGCTACACCTTC. Amino acid sequence: CSASPGQGTMGYTF.

This clonotype was recorded at least ten times. The chain recombines TRBV5-1 with TRBJ2-1, with D perhaps matching TRBD2 (6 bases). The CDR3 extends over 13 amino acids. Germline V lookup: CDR1 SGHRS, CDR2 YFSETQ. Trimming took off 4 bases at V and 4 bases at J, with 9 bases between the two ends. CDR3 coding DNA: TGCGCCAGCAGCGGCGGGACTTACAATGAGCAGTTCTTC. Protein product: CASSGGTYNEQFF.

V gene TRBV20-1 combines with J gene TRBJ1-2; D is unclear. Germline values: CDR1 DFQATT, CDR2 SNEGSKA (reference sequence). This CDR3 region has 13 residues. V was shortened by 5 bases and J by 8 bases, with 18 bases between the two germline ends. Here the CDR3 DNA reads TGCAGTGCTGGAGTAGTGACGGGGAACGGCTACACCTTC. As protein: CSAGVVTGNGYTF.

The rearrangement joins TRBV29-1 to TRBJ2-3, with 12 bases aligning to TRBD2. J lost 1 base, V lost 2 bases, and 13 bases had no gene match. The CDR3 sequence is 19 residues long. Germline V gene sequence: CDR1 SQVTM, CDR2 ANQGSEA. The CDR3: CSVEQAPTSGSTGTDTQYF. As DNA, the CDR3 is TGCAGCGTTGAACAGGCCCCGACTAGCGGGAGCACGGGCACAGATACGCAGTATTTT.

This clonotype was seen many times. Just one base apart from a much larger clone, this may be a read error. The chain has TRBV5-8 and TRBJ1-2; D is perhaps TRBD1 (5 bases). The V and J ends lost 0 bases and 8 bases respectively, with 14 bases between them. Germline V gene sequence: CDR1 SGHTS, CDR2 YDEGEE. The CDR3 has 14 residues. This CDR3 is CASSLVEAAGGYTF. Here the CDR3 DNA reads TGTGCCAGCAGCTTGGTTGAGGCGGCAGGGGGCTACACCTTC.

This clonotype has ten or more counts. The J gene is TRBJ1-6, the V gene TRBV20-1; 7 bases are shared with TRBD1. In germline, CDR1 is DFQATT, CDR2 SNEGSKA (reference sequence). With V trimmed by 6 bases and J by 5 bases, 7 bases remained unmatched. The CDR3 is made up of 14 amino acids. For the CDR3, the DNA is TGCAGTGCCAGGGGGGGGTTAGATAATTCACCCCTCCACTTT. This codes for CSARGGLDNSPLHF.